This entry lists 15 T cell receptor beta chains sequenced from one sample in a study of CD8+ T cells in alopecia areata listed by TCRdb under 2018. The sample's time point label, decoded: less than 30 weeks on oral tofacitinib. The intended sense of this specimen's treatment or condition label: oral pan-JAK inhibitor, 5-10 mg twice daily. The library was made by the immunoSEQ multiplex PCR assay. For TCR sequencing, RNA was extracted from every sample and reverse transcribed into cDNA to serve as template. This immuneACCESS table, as held by TCRdb, lists in-frame sequences with V and J called but not all clones. Of the missing ones, under half trace to an unresolved V gene in checked studies; the others have no known cause. This sample lists 150,000 to 200,000 clones; 58% were detected once. The top ten constitute more than 5.5% of the sample. The sample in question was CD4+ T cells sorted from blood, obtained at week 24, from a patient treated with tofacitinib. The receptors originated from a human donor with alopecia areata.

This clone was observed a handful of times. The V call is TRBV11-2, the J call TRBJ1-2, with D hard to call. Germline lookup yields CDR1 SGHAT and CDR2 FQNNGV. Trimming took 0 bases from V and 0 from J, leaving 8 bases between them. The CDR3 consists of 15 residues. The CDR3: CASSLEPSPNYGYTF. DNA for the CDR3: TGTGCCAGCAGCTTAGAGCCCAGCCCTAACTATGGCTACACCTTC.

The chain links TRBV14 to TRBJ2-6; D is undetermined. Per germline, CDR1 SGHDN and CDR2 FVKESK. This CDR3 is 15 amino acids long. Trimming stripped 4 bases from V and 0 bases from J, with 7 bases between. CDR3 sequence reads: CASSRRASGANVLTF. In nucleotides, the CDR3 is TGTGCCAGCAGCCGCCGAGCCTCTGGGGCCAACGTCCTGACTTTC.

This clone was seen more than once but under ten times. The V and J genes are TRBV20-1 and TRBJ1-2; no clear D gene. CDR1 and CDR2 (germline): DFQATT, SNEGSKA (reference sequence). The CDR3 totals 10 residues. The ends were cut back, 4 bases at V and 5 bases at J, with 5 bases in the middle. Here the CDR3 DNA reads TGCAGTGCTATAGATTATGGCTACACCTTC. This encodes CSAIDYGYTF.

This clone was recorded many times. The chain uses TRBV7-9 and TRBJ2-5; 8 nucleotides agree with TRBD1. The V gene's germline CDR1 is SEHNR and CDR2 FQNEAQ (reference sequence). J was trimmed by 5 bases and V by 5 bases; bases with no gene match: 7. This CDR3 contains 14 residues. Here the CDR3 DNA reads TGTGCCAGCAGCGGCAGGGGGCTCGGGGAGACCCAGTACTTC. Translated, it gives CASSGRGLGETQYF.

The CDR3 protein is CASSEAQGGGYGYTF. The CDR3 nucleotides are TGTGCCAGCAGTGAAGCGCAGGGGGGCGGCTATGGCTACACCTTC. V usage is TRBV6-1 and J usage is TRBJ1-2, with TRBD1 identical over 7 bases. V shed 0 bases, J shed 4 bases, and the junction held 5 bases outside the gene matches. Germline CDR1 MNHNS, CDR2 SASEGT. CDR3 length: 15 amino acids.

Points on this clone: The sample has other DNA sequences that encode this CDR3 too. The chain uses TRBV29-1 and TRBJ2-7; TRBD2 is a possible D gene (7 bases). The CDR3 covers 11 residues. V was shortened by 2 bases and J by 6 bases, with 8 bases between the two germline ends. Germline CDR1 and CDR2: SQVTM and ANQGSEA. The CDR3: CSVERGGEQYF. The CDR3 nucleotides read TGCAGCGTTGAAAGGGGGGGCGAGCAGTACTTC.

This chain links TRBV23-1 with TRBJ1-5; D might be TRBD1 (5 bases). TRBV23-1 is placed among ORFs of uncertain function. The CDR3 totals 14 residues. V was cut by 0 bases and J by 5 bases, with 8 bases left in between. The CDR3 bases are TGCGCCAGCAGTCAATCAGGGGACGATCAGCCCCAGCATTTT. As protein: CASSQSGDDQPQHF.

The CDR3 region has the DNA TGTGCCAGCAGCTTAGTGGACGGCGGTGAGGCTTTCTTT. This codes for CASSLVDGGEAFF. This chain connects TRBV7-9 to TRBJ1-1; no firm D call. CDR3 length: 13 amino acids. V was pared by 1 base and J by 11 bases, with 14 bases between. Germline assignment: CDR1 SEHNR and CDR2 FQNEAQ (reference sequence).

Concerning this clone: The sample carries other DNA sequences with the same CDR3. The chain combines TRBV7-6 with TRBJ2-7; the match to TRBD1 covers 9 bases. Per the germline V gene, CDR1 is SGHVS and CDR2 is FNYEAQ. CDR3 length: 16 amino acids. With V trimmed by 1 base and J by 2 bases, 6 bases remained unmatched. CDR3 nucleotides: TGTGCCAGCAGCTTAGGGACCGGGACAGGGCCCTACGAGCAGTACTTC. This gives the protein CASSLGTGTGPYEQYF. The whole variable domain, remainder taken from reference TRBV7-6 and TRBJ2-7, is GAGVSQSPRYKVTKRGQDVALRCDPISGHVSLYWYRQALGQGPEFLTYFNYEAQQDKSGLPNDRFSAERPEGSISTLTIQRTEQRDSAMYRCASSLGTGTGPYEQYFGPGTRLTVT.

The DNA for the CDR3 is TGTGCCAGCAGCTCTCTGCGGGATACGCAGTATTTT. This codes for CASSSLRDTQYF. The chain carries TRBV7-9 and TRBJ2-3, with unresolved D. The V end lost 4 bases, the J end lost 6 bases, and 8 bases lay between the germline ends. The germline V gene has CDR1 SEHNR and CDR2 FQNEAQ (reference sequence). The CDR3 is made up of 12 amino acids.

The chain is built from TRBV6-6 and TRBJ1-5; D possibly corresponds to TRBD1 (5 bases). Germline CDR1 reads MNHNY; CDR2 reads SVGAGI (reference sequence). Deletions cut 6 bases from V and 3 bases from J, with 12 bases between. This CDR3 contains 14 residues. CDR3 amino acids: CASREPQDNQPQHF. CDR3 DNA sequence: TGTGCCAGCAGGGAACCACAGGACAATCAGCCCCAGCATTTT.

The J gene is TRBJ2-7, the V gene TRBV7-2, with 8 bases that match TRBD1. V trimming: 3 bases; J trimming: 3 bases; junction bases outside the gene matches: 7. Germline assignment: CDR1 SGHTA and CDR2 FQGNSA. The CDR3 has 15 residues. This chain's CDR3 is CASSLGTGTFYEQYF. CDR3 sequence (DNA): TGTGCCAGCAGCTTGGGGACAGGAACCTTCTACGAGCAGTACTTC. Drawing the rest from reference TRBV7-2 and TRBJ2-7, the complete variable domain is GAGVSQSPSNKVTEKGKDVELRCDPISGHTALYWYRQSLGQGLEFLIYFQGNSAPDKSGLPSDRFSAERTGGSVSTLTIQRTQQEDSAVYLCASSLGTGTFYEQYFGPGTRLTVT.

The V call is TRBV6-5, the J call TRBJ1-2; tentatively, D is TRBD1 (5 bases). CDR3 length equals 14 residues. CDR1 MNHEY and CDR2 SVGAGI come from the germline V gene. V was trimmed by 6 bases and J by 3 bases, leaving 14 bases between them. In DNA form, the CDR3 reads TGTGCCAGCAGGGCCGTAGGGGTGGACTATGGCTACACCTTC. The encoded protein is CASRAVGVDYGYTF.

Only one count was recorded for this clone. The J gene is TRBJ2-7, the V gene TRBV27, with no clear D. V was pared by 6 bases and J by 13 bases, with 25 bases between. Germline CDR1 reads MNHEY; CDR2 reads SMNVEV (reference sequence). CDR3 length: 14 residues. The CDR3 DNA reads as TGTGCCAGCAGCCCCCAGGACGTAGGACGAACGGTTTACTTC. It translates to CASSPQDVGRTVYF.

This clone turned up a few times. The chain links TRBV4-1 to TRBJ2-3, with 10 bases matching TRBD2. Trimming cost V 5 bases and J 4 bases; bases outside gene matches: 6. The CDR3 covers 15 residues. Germline V CDR1 and CDR2: MGHRA, YSYEKL. CDR3 nucleotides: TGCGCCAGCAGCAACCCAGGACTAGCGGCAGATACGCAGTATTTT. Its protein is CASSNPGLAADTQYF.